This is a list of T cell receptor beta chains from one sample in a study of T-cell memory formation after mild COVID-19. TCRdb processed the 5' RACE reads anew with MiXCR; each CDR3 protein has one entry. The repertoire has tens of thousands of distinct CDR3 sequences, roughly 6.1% of them found once; the top ten carry under 0.95%. Input material: PBMCs or a T cell subset sorted from them (not recorded which). Every receptor here comes from an adult who had mild COVID-19 (a few samples of this study predate the infection). Cell type and time point are not known. Both conserved end residues are part of each CDR3. The D gene is left open where the match is weak. A clone size is listed for some rows: how often the clone was seen (once, few, many), or a class if it is expanded.

J | V | D | size | DNA | CDR3
TRBJ2-2 | TRBV29-1 | - | - | TGCAGCGTTTGGTTTAAGGGGAACACCGGGGAGCTGTTTTTT | CSVWFKGNTGELFF
TRBJ2-5 | TRBV5-4 | TRBD2 | many | TGTGCCAGCAGCGTCTACAGCGGGGGTTCGGAGACCCAGTACTTC | CASSVYSGGSETQYF
TRBJ2-1 | TRBV7-9 | - | - | TGTGCCAGCGCCTCCACGGCCCCTTCCTACAATGAGCAGTTCTTC | CASASTAPSYNEQFF
TRBJ2-1 | TRBV12-3/TRBV12-4 | TRBD2 | many | TGTGCCAGCACCTTAGCGGGGGCCGTAGGGAATGAGCAGTTCTTC | CASTLAGAVGNEQFF
TRBJ2-5 | TRBV7-7 | - | - | TGTGCTAGCAGCTTAAACCTAGCAGCAGAGACCCAGTACTTC | CASSLNLAAETQYF
TRBJ2-5 | TRBV5-1 | - | many | TGCGCCAGCAGCTTACAGTTTATTAGGGAGACCCAGTACTTC | CASSLQFIRETQYF
TRBJ2-5 | TRBV7-2 | - | few | TGTGCCAGCAGCCCCGACGGAGGGAGGTTGGAGACCCAGTACTTC | CASSPDGGRLETQYF
TRBJ2-3 | TRBV3-1 | - | - | TGTGCCAGCGAAGGGCCTACAGATACGCAGTATTTT | CASEGPTDTQYF
TRBJ2-1 | TRBV7-9 | - | - | TGTGCCAGCTGCAGAGGGGGAACCTACAATGAGCAGTTCTTC | CASCRGGTYNEQFF
TRBJ1-5 | TRBV3-1 | - | - | TGTGCCAGCAGCCTGGGCAATAGCAATCAGCCCCAGCATTTT | CASSLGNSNQPQHF
TRBJ2-3 | TRBV11-1 | TRBD2 | few | TGTGCCAGCAGTTTAGCGGGAGCAGATACGCAGTATTTT | CASSLAGADTQYF
TRBJ2-7 | TRBV19 | - | few | TGTGCCAGTAGTATAAGGGGGGCCGCCTCCTACGAGCAGTACTTC | CASSIRGAASYEQYF
TRBJ2-3 | TRBV5-5 | - | many | TGTGCCAGCAGCTCGCGGGGAGGACAGACCTTTTCCTCTAGCACAGATACGCAGTATTTT | CASSSRGGQTFSSSTDTQYF
TRBJ2-7 | TRBV12-3/TRBV12-4 | - | many | TGTGCCAGCAGCTCCTCCTCCTACGAGCAGTACTTC | CASSSSSYEQYF
TRBJ2-1 | TRBV24-1 | - | few | TGTGCCACCAGTGATTTGACCCAGGGTGCTAAGCAGTTCTTC | CATSDLTQGAKQFF
TRBJ2-1 | TRBV13 | TRBD2 | few | TGTGCCAGCAGCCTGGCGGGAGGGAAGAATGAGCAGTTCTTC | CASSLAGGKNEQFF
TRBJ2-7 | TRBV13 | - | many | TGTGCCAGCAGCTTAAGCGGGACAGGTAGAGGGACTCGGGTCTACGAGCAGTACTTC | CASSLSGTGRGTRVYEQYF
TRBJ2-5 | TRBV20-1 | TRBD1 | many | TGCAGTGCTTTGACAGGGGTCGAAGAGACCCAGTACTTC | CSALTGVEETQYF
TRBJ1-4 | TRBV7-8 | - | many | TGTGCCAGCAGCTTGTCAGAAACGAATGAAAAACTGTTTTTT | CASSLSETNEKLFF
TRBJ2-4 | TRBV18 | - | many | TGTGCCAGCTCACCTCCGGTAGGAGCAGCCAAAAACATTCAGTACTTC | CASSPPVGAAKNIQYF
TRBJ1-2 | TRBV6-5 | - | - | TGTGCCAGCAGTTACTCGGGGGCCTTCTACACCTTC | CASSYSGAFYTF
TRBJ2-2 | TRBV7-7 | - | many | TGTGCTAGCAGCTTGAACTGGCTGACCGGGGAGCTGTTTTTT | CASSLNWLTGELFF
TRBJ2-7 | TRBV7-8 | - | many | TGTGCCAGCAGCTTCCTAGGGGTTGAGCAGTACTTC | CASSFLGVEQYF
TRBJ2-1 | TRBV12-3/TRBV12-4 | TRBD2 | many | TGTGCCAGCAGTCCGGGAGGGTCCTACAATGAGCAGTTCTTC | CASSPGGSYNEQFF
TRBJ2-3 | TRBV9 | TRBD1 | many | TGTGCCAGCAGTAGACAGGGGCGCGCAGATACGCAGTATTTT | CASSRQGRADTQYF
TRBJ2-3 | TRBV29-1 | - | - | TGCAGCGTTGACAGGAGCCAGATGCTGGGAGATACGCAGTATTTT | CSVDRSQMLGDTQYF
TRBJ1-3 | TRBV5-1 | - | - | TGCGCCAGCAGCTTGTGGGGTATTACTGGAAACACCATATATTTT | CASSLWGITGNTIYF
TRBJ2-7 | TRBV24-1 | - | few | TGTGCCACCAAGGGACCGGGGAACGAGCAGTACTTC | CATKGPGNEQYF
TRBJ2-5 | TRBV7-9 | - | many | TGTGCCAGCGGAAGGGGGTCGCAGTACCAAGAGACCCAGTACTTC | CASGRGSQYQETQYF
TRBJ1-2 | TRBV7-2 | TRBD1 | many | TGTGCCAGCAGCTCCGGACAGGGCAGAGGCTATGGCTACACCTTC | CASSSGQGRGYGYTF
TRBJ2-7 | TRBV20-1 | TRBD2 | few | TGCAGTGCTAAGGGACTAGCGGGTACCTACGAGCAGTACTTC | CSAKGLAGTYEQYF
TRBJ1-1 | TRBV9 | TRBD1 | few | TGTGCCAGCAGCCTCGCGACAGGGGGTCTGAACACTGAAGCTTTCTTT | CASSLATGGLNTEAFF
TRBJ1-2 | TRBV2 | - | few | TGTGCCAGCAGCGTGAGAGCCCTTAACTATGGCTACACCTTC | CASSVRALNYGYTF
TRBJ2-3 | TRBV5-5 | - | few | TGTGCCAGCAGCTTGGCCTTGGGGGCAGGGAACACAGATACGCAGTATTTT | CASSLALGAGNTDTQYF
TRBJ1-6 | TRBV6-5 | - | many | TGTGCCAGCAGTCCGTCGGACACAAATTCACCCCTCCACTTT | CASSPSDTNSPLHF
TRBJ1-5 | TRBV4-2 | - | few | TGTGCCAGCAGCCAAGAGTGGAGCCCACTCCAGCAGCCCCAGCATTTT | CASSQEWSPLQQPQHF
TRBJ2-7 | TRBV12-3/TRBV12-4 | - | few | TGTGCCAGCAGTCGTGCATTAGAGCAGTACTTC | CASSRALEQYF
TRBJ2-2 | TRBV6-6 | TRBD2 | few | TGTGCCAGCAGTTCTGGGACTAGCGGGAGGTTCGGGGAGCTGTTTTTT | CASSSGTSGRFGELFF
TRBJ2-1 | TRBV13 | - | - | TGTGCCAGCAGCTACCGGGACTCCGGTCAGTACAATGAGCAGTTCTTC | CASSYRDSGQYNEQFF
TRBJ2-7 | TRBV12-3/TRBV12-4 | TRBD1 | - | TGTGCCAGCAGCTACGACAGGGGCCGAATCTACGAGCAGTACTTC | CASSYDRGRIYEQYF
TRBJ2-5 | TRBV14 | TRBD1 | few | TGTGCCAGCAGCGCCCGGGACAGGGTCCTTGAGACCCAGTACTTC | CASSARDRVLETQYF
TRBJ1-5 | TRBV7-9 | - | - | TGTGCCAGCAGCCTAACAGACTCTCAGCCCCAGCATTTT | CASSLTDSQPQHF
TRBJ1-4 | TRBV12-3/TRBV12-4 | - | - | TGTGCCAGTACCCGGGCATACCTTAATGAAAAACTGTTTTTT | CASTRAYLNEKLFF
TRBJ1-1 | TRBV10-3 | - | few | TGTGCCATCAGTGGGTATAGGGAAGGGACTGAAGCTTTCTTT | CAISGYREGTEAFF
TRBJ2-3 | TRBV5-1 | TRBD2 | many | TGCGCCAGCAGCATAGAAGCGGGAGGTGCTACGCAGTATTTT | CASSIEAGGATQYF
TRBJ2-1 | TRBV5-4 | TRBD2 | few | TGTGCCAGCAGCTCCGGGGGGGCCTACGGTTCCTACAATGAGCAGTTCTTC | CASSSGGAYGSYNEQFF
TRBJ2-1 | TRBV24-1 | - | many | TGTGCCACCAGTGATGGTACAACCTACAATGAGCAGTTCTTC | CATSDGTTYNEQFF
TRBJ1-2 | TRBV20-1 | TRBD1 | - | TGCAGTGCTAGAGACCTGACAGGGCCCCACTATGGCTACACCTTC | CSARDLTGPHYGYTF
TRBJ1-5 | TRBV6-2/TRBV6-3 | - | - | TGTGCCAGCAGTTACGTGGGGGTAGGACAGCCCCATCATTTT | CASSYVGVGQPHHF
TRBJ2-3 | TRBV20-1 | TRBD2 | many | TGCAGTGCTAGAGGGACTAGCGGAAGCACAGATACGCAGTATTTT | CSARGTSGSTDTQYF
TRBJ2-3 | TRBV4-2 | TRBD2 | many | TGTGCCAGCAGCCTACTAGGGACTAGCGGCTCCGAAGATACGCAGTATTTT | CASSLLGTSGSEDTQYF
TRBJ1-6 | TRBV15 | - | - | TGTGCCACCAGCTTAATAGGGGGTGGTAATTCACCCCTCCACTTT | CATSLIGGGNSPLHF